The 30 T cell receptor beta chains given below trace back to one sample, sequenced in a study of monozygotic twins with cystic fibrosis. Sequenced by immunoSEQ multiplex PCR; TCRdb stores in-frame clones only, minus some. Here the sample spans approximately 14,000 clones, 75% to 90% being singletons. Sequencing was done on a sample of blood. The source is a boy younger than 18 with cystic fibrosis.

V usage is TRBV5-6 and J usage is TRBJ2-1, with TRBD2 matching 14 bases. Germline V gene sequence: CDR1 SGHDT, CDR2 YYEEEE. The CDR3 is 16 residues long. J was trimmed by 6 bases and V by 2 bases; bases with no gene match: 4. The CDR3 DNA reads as TGTGCCAGCAGCTTAGGACTAGCGGGAGGAATCAATGAGCAGTTCTTC. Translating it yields CASSLGLAGGINEQFF.

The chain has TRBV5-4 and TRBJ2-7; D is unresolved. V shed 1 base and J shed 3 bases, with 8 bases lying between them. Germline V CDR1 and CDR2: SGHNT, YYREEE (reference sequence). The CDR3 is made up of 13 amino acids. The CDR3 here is CASSLRADYEQYF. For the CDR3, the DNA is TGTGCCAGCAGCTTGAGGGCCGACTACGAGCAGTACTTC.

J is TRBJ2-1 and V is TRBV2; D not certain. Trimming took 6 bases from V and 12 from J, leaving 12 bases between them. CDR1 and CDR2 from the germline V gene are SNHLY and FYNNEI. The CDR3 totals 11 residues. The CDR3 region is CASSSAQRQFF. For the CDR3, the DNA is TGTGCCAGCAGCTCAGCCCAACGGCAGTTCTTC. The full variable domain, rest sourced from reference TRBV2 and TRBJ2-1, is EPEVTQTPSHQVTQMGQEVILRCVPISNHLYFYWYRQILGQKVEFLVSFYNNEISEKSEIFDDQFSVERPDGSNFTLKIRSTKLEDSAMYFCASSSAQRQFFGPGTRLTVL.

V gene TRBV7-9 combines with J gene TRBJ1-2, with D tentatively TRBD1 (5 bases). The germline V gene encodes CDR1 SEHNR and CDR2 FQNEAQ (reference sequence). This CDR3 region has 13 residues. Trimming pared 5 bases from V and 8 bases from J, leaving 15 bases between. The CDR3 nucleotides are TGTGCCAGCAGCCCTGAGTGGGGGGGAGGCTACACCTTC. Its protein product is CASSPEWGGGYTF.

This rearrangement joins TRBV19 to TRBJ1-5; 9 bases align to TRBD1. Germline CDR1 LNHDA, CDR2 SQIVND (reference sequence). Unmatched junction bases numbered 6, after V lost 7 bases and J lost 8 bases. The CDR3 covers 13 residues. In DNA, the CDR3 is TGTGCCAGTAATACAAGGACAGGGGAGCCCCAGCATTTT. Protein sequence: CASNTRTGEPQHF.

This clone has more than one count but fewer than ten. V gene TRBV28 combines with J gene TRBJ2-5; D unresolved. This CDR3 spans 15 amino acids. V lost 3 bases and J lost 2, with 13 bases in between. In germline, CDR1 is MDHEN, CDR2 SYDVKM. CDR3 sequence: CASSFLGQAQETQYF. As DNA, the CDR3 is TGTGCCAGCAGTTTTCTGGGTCAGGCACAAGAGACCCAGTACTTC.

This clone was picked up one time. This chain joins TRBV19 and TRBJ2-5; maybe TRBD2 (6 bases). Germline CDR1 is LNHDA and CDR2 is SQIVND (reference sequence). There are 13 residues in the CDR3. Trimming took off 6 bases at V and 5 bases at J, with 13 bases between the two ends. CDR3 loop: CASRVRGDETQYF. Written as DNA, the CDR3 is TGTGCCAGTAGAGTCCGCGGGGACGAGACCCAGTACTTC. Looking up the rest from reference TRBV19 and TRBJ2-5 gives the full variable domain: DGGITQSPKYLFRKEGQNVTLSCEQNLNHDAMYWYRQDPGQGLRLIYYSQIVNDFQKGDIAEGYSVSREKKESFPLTVTSAQKNPTAFYLCASRVRGDETQYFGPGTRLLVL.

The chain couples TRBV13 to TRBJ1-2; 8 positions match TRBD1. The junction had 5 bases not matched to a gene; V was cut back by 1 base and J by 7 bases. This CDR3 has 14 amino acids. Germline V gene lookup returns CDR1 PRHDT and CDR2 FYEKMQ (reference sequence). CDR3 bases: TGTGCCAGCAGCTTAGTCAGGGGGCGGATTGGCTACACCTTC. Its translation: CASSLVRGRIGYTF.

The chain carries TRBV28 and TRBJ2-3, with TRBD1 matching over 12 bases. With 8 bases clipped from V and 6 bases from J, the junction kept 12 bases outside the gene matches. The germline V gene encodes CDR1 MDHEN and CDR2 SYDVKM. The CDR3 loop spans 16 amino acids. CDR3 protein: CASRLPGTGGPDTQYF. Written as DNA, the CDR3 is TGTGCCAGCCGGCTCCCTGGGACAGGGGGCCCGGATACGCAGTATTTT. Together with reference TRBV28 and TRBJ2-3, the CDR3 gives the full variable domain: DVKVTQSSRYLVKRTGEKVFLECVQDMDHENMFWYRQDPGLGLRLIYFSYDVKMKEKGDIPEGYSVSREKKERFSLILESASTNQTSMYLCASRLPGTGGPDTQYFGPGTRLTVL.

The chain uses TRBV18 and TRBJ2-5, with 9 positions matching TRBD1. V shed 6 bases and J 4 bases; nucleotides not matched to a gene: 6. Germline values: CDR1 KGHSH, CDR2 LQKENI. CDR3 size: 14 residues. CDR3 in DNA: TGTGCCAGCTCCCACGGACAGGGGCGAGAGACCCAGTACTTC. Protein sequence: CASSHGQGRETQYF.

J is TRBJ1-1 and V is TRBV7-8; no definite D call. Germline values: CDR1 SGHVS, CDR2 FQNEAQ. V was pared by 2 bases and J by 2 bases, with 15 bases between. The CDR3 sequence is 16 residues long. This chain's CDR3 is CASSLPFKGTNTEAFF. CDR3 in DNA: TGTGCCAGCAGCTTACCTTTTAAGGGAACAAACACTGAAGCTTTCTTT. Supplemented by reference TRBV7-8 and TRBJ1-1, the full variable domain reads GAGVSQSPRYKVAKRGQDVALRCDPISGHVSLFWYQQALGQGPEFLTYFQNEAQLDKSGLPSDRFFAERPEGSVSTLKIQRTQQEDSAVYLCASSLPFKGTNTEAFFGQGTRLTVV.

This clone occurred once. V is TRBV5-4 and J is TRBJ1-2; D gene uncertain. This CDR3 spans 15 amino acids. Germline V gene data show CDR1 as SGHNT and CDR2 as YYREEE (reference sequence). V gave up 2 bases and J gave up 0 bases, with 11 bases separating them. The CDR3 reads CASSFFGQANYGYTF. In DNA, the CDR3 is TGTGCCAGCAGCTTTTTCGGCCAGGCTAACTATGGCTACACCTTC.

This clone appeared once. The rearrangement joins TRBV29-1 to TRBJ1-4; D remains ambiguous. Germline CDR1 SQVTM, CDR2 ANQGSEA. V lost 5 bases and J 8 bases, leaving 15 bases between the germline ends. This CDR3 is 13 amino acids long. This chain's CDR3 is CSVIIPGGEKLFF. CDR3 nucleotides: TGCAGCGTTATTATTCCAGGAGGCGAAAAACTGTTTTTT.

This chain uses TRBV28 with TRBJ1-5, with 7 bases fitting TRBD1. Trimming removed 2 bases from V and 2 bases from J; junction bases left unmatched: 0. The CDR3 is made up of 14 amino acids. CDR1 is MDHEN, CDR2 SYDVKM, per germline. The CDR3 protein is CASSLDRGNQPQHF. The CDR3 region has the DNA TGTGCCAGCAGTTTAGACAGGGGCAATCAGCCCCAGCATTTT.

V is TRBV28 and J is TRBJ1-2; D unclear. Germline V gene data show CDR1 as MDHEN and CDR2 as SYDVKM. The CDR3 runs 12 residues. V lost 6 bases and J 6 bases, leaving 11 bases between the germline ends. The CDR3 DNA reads TGTGCCAGCAGACGCCGGCTACATGGCTACACCTTC. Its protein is CASRRRLHGYTF.

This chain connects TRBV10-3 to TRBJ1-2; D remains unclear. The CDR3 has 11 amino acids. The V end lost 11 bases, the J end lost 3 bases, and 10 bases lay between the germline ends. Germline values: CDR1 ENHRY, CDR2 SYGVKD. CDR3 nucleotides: TGTGCCGCCCTGCAGTACTATGGCTACACCTTC. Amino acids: CAALQYYGYTF.

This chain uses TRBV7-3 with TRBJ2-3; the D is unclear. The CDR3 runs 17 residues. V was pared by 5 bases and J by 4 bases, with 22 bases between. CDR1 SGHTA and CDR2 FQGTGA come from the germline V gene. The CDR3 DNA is TGTGCCAGCAGCCTCAGCTCCGGCCCGATCAGGTCAGATACGCAGTATTTT. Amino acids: CASSLSSGPIRSDTQYF.

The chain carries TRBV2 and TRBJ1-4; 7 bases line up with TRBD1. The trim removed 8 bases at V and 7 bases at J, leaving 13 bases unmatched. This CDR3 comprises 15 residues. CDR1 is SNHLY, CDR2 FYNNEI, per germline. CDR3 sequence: CASSQGGQGVEKLFF. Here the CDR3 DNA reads TGTGCCAGCTCCCAAGGTGGCCAGGGGGTTGAAAAACTGTTTTTT.

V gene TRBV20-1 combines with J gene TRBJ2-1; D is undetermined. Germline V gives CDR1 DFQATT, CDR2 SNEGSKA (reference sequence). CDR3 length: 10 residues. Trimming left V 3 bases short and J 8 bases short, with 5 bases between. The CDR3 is CSASTDEQFF. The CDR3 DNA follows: TGCAGTGCTAGTACGGATGAGCAGTTCTTC.

The DNA for the CDR3 is TGTGCCAGCAGGGGACAACCCTCGTACGAGCAGTACTTC. Encoded protein: CASRGQPSYEQYF. The V call is TRBV2, the J call TRBJ2-7; maybe TRBD1 (6 bases). Trimming took 6 bases from V and 4 from J, leaving 13 bases between them. The V gene's germline CDR1 is SNHLY and CDR2 FYNNEI. The CDR3 loop spans 13 amino acids.

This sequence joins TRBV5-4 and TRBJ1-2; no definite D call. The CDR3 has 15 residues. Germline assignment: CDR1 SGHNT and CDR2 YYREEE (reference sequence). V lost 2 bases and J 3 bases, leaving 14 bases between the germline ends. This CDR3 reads CASSFRPSEDYGYTF. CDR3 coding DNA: TGTGCCAGCAGCTTTCGTCCGTCAGAAGACTATGGCTACACCTTC.

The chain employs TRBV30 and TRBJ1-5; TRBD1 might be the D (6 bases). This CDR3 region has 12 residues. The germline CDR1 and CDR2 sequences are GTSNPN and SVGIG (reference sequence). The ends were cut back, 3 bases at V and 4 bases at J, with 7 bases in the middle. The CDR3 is CAWRGGNQPQHF. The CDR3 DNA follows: TGTGCCTGGAGAGGGGGAAATCAGCCCCAGCATTTT.

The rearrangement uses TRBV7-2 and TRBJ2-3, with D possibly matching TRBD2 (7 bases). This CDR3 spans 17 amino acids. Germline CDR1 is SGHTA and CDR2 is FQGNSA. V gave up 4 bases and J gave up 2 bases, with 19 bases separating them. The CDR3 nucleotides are TGTGCCAGCAGCTCCCGAGGGGGGCGGGGGTACACAGATACGCAGTATTTT. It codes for CASSSRGGRGYTDTQYF.

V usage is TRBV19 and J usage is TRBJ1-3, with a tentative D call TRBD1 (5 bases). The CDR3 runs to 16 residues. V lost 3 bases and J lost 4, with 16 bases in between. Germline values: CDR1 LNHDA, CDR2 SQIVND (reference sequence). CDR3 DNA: TGTGCCAGTAGTATTCCGGCAGGGCGTTTGGGAAACACCATATATTTT. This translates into CASSIPAGRLGNTIYF.

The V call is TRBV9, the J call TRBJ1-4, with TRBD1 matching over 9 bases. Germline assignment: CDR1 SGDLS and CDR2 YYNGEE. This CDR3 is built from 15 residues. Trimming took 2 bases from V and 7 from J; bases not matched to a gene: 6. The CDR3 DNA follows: TGTGCCAGCAGCGTTACAGGGGGCCCTGGTGAAAAACTGTTTTTT. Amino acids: CASSVTGGPGEKLFF.

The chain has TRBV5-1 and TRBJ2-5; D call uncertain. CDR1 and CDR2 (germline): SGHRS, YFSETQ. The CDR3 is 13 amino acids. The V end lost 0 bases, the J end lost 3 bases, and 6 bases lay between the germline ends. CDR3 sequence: CASSLGTKETQYF. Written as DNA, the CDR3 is TGCGCCAGCAGCTTGGGAACAAAAGAGACCCAGTACTTC.

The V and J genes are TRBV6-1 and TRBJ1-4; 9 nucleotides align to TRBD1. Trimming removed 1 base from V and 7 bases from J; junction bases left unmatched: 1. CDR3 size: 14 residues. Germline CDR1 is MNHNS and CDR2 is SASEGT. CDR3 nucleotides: TGTGCCAGCAGTGAAGGGACAGGGGTTGAAAAACTGTTTTTT. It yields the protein CASSEGTGVEKLFF.

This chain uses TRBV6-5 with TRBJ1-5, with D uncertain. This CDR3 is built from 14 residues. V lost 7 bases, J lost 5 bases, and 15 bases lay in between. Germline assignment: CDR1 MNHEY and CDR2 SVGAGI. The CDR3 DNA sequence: TGTGCCAGCAACCCGGCCGGAGTGCATCAGCCCCAGCATTTT. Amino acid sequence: CASNPAGVHQPQHF.

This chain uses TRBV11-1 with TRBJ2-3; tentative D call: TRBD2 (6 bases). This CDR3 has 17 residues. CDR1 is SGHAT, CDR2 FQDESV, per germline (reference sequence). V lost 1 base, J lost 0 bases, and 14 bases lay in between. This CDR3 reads CASSLDLAGLSTDTQYF. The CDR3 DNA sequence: TGTGCCAGCAGCTTAGATTTGGCGGGGTTGAGCACAGATACGCAGTATTTT.

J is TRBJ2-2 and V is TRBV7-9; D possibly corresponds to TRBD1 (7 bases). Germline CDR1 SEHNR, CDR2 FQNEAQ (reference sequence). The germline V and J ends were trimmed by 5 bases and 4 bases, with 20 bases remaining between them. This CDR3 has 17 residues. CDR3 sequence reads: CASSRLQTGEVTGELFF. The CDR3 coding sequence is TGTGCCAGCAGCCGACTACAAACAGGGGAGGTCACCGGGGAGCTGTTTTTT.